The text below deals with one TCR beta chain. The target antigen is unknown. TCR beta CDR3 regions were amplified from RNA transcripts. RT-PCR in the first round (using the HTBI primer set) targeted the TCR CDR3. TCRdb redid the calling of the multiplex PCR reads with MiXCR, one entry per CDR3 protein. The table records 610,000 or so distinct CDR3 sequences, around 45% of them present only once. These data originate in a study of T cells in Graves' hyperthyroidism and ophthalmopathy. Study-wide results and caveats: The blood repertoire included most of the expanded thyroid clonotypes above 0.001.

Germline lookup yields CDR1 SGHAT and CDR2 FQDESV (reference sequence). This CDR3 comprises 19 residues. Losses at the gene ends were 1 base for V and 1 base for J; bases not matched to a gene: 10. Exclusion followed for patients with uncontrolled infection, other autoimmune disease, pregnancy or lactation. Based on clinical symptoms, serum thyroxine and TRAb, thyroid ultrasound and orbital computed tomography, diagnoses were reached. Input material: peripheral blood or thyroid tissue (not recorded which). This TCR came from a woman aged 18-29 years with Graves' hyperthyroidism. The chain employs TRBV11-1 and TRBJ2-6, with 7 bases fitting TRBD2. CDR3 nucleotides: TGTGCCAGCAGCTTAGGGGTTGGAAGGGAGGGTTCTGGGGCCAACGTCCTGACTTTC. Translating it yields CASSLGVGREGSGANVLTF. The full variable domain, completed using reference TRBV11-1 and TRBJ2-6, is EAEVAQSPRYKITEKSQAVAFWCDPISGHATLYWYRQILGQGPELLVQFQDESVVDDSQLPKDRFSAERLKGVDSTLKIQPAELGDSAMYLCASSLGVGREGSGANVLTFGAGSRLTVL.